This TCR beta chain stems from a study of response to subunit inactivated influenza vaccine. CDR3 size: 16 residues. Trimming left V 6 bases short and J 6 bases short, with 24 bases between. General study points: Authors suggested each seasonal influenza vaccination recruits few new T cells.

A remark on this clonotype: What it recognizes is unknown.

Each CDR3 protein gets one entry after TCRdb re-called the RT-PCR reads with MiXCR. This table holds roughly 670,000 distinct CDR3 sequences, around 15% found once. Sequenced material: PBMCs from blood, taken 14 to 15 days before vaccination. This TCR was recovered from a man aged 50 or older who received an inactivated influenza vaccine. The chain has TRBV12-3 or TRBV12-4 and TRBJ2-7; possibly TRBD2 for D (5 bases). Written as DNA, the CDR3 is TGTGCCAGCAGCCTCGGTGGACTTTCCCCCGACGGCGAGCAGTACTTC. Its protein is CASSLGGLSPDGEQYF.